The present TCR beta chain was sequenced within a study of control samples from healthy donors and cancer patients. Sequencing used immunoSEQ multiplex PCR; TCRdb keeps in-frame clones, though not all of them. The repertoire includes fewer than 200,000 clones, 90% to 95% of them detected once, and approximately 1.5% sits in the top ten. The sequence derives from a man aged 30 to 45 in good health. Source material: blood.

CDR3 bases: TGTGCCAGCAGTTCGGGGGGCGGCTACACCTTC. This sequence encodes CASSSGGGYTF. This chain links TRBV27 with TRBJ1-2, with a weak D call TRBD1 (6 bases). The germline V gene encodes CDR1 MNHEY and CDR2 SMNVEV (reference sequence). This CDR3 comprises 11 residues. V shed 4 bases and J shed 8 bases, with 8 bases lying between them.